Listed here are 14 T cell receptor beta chains from one sample, sequenced in a study of T cells in Graves' hyperthyroidism and ophthalmopathy. TCR beta CDR3 regions were amplified from RNA. First-round RT-PCR targeting the TCR CDR3 was performed with the HTBI primer set. TCRdb processed the multiplex PCR reads anew with MiXCR; each CDR3 protein has one entry. The data contain a few hundred thousand distinct CDR3 sequences, about a fifth of them singletons. The material sequenced was blood. Receptors were obtained from a man aged 18 to 35 with Graves' ophthalmopathy.

This clonotype was seen only a few times. The rearrangement joins TRBV29-1 to TRBJ2-7; D not resolved. The CDR3 runs to 12 residues. The V end was cut by 6 bases, the J end by 2 bases, with 11 bases between. Germline CDR1 SQVTM, CDR2 ANQGSEA. The CDR3 sequence: CSVSGLTYEQYF. The CDR3 DNA reads TGCAGCGTGTCGGGCCTAACCTACGAGCAGTACTTC.

In its sample, this clonotype was seen many times. V and J are TRBV2 and TRBJ2-1; D may be TRBD2 (6 bases). CDR1 and CDR2 (germline): SNHLY, FYNNEI. The V end lost 7 bases, the J end lost 3 bases, and 13 bases lay between the germline ends. The CDR3 totals 14 residues. CDR3: CASKASGGYNEQFF. The CDR3 coding sequence is TGTGCCAGCAAGGCGTCCGGGGGCTACAATGAGCAGTTCTTC.

The chain links TRBV11-2 to TRBJ2-3; TRBD2 agrees at 8 bases. The CDR3 extends over 15 amino acids. J gave up 0 bases and V 5 bases, and 4 bases lay outside the gene matches. Germline values: CDR1 SGHAT, CDR2 FQNNGV. The CDR3: CASSAAGASTDTQYF. Written as DNA, the CDR3 is TGTGCCAGCAGCGCAGCGGGGGCCAGCACAGATACGCAGTATTTT.

This chain uses TRBV6-2 or TRBV6-3 with TRBJ2-2, with D perhaps assigned TRBD1 or TRBD2 (7 bases each). This CDR3 has 18 residues. Germline CDR1 MNHEY, CDR2 SVGEGT. The V gene lost 4 bases and the J gene lost 5 bases, with 23 bases spanning the gap. CDR3 in DNA: TGTGCCAGCAGTTTTCGCCCAGGGGGGGGCCATTGGACCGGGGAGCTGTTTTTT. It specifies CASSFRPGGGHWTGELFF.

This clonotype was seen more than once but under ten times. The chain recombines TRBV18 with TRBJ1-5; unclear D gene. Trimming stripped 3 bases from V and 0 bases from J, with 15 bases between. The CDR3 totals 17 residues. CDR1 and CDR2 (germline): KGHSH, LQKENI. Written as DNA, the CDR3 is TGTGCCAGCTCACCCTCTGAGCAAGGACTTAGCAATCAGCCCCAGCATTTT. Translating it yields CASSPSEQGLSNQPQHF.

This clonotype was counted ten times or more. This chain connects TRBV12-3 or TRBV12-4 to TRBJ2-4; TRBD2 matches at 7 bases. The CDR3 extends over 16 amino acids. V lost 1 base to trimming and J lost 6 bases; unmatched junction nucleotides: 9. CDR3 bases: TGTGCCAGCAGTTTAGGCCCGATGGGGGGGAGAAACATTCAGTACTTC. It is translated as CASSLGPMGGRNIQYF.

There are many counts of this clonotype. The rearrangement uses TRBV6-5 and TRBJ2-4; 7 bases are shared with TRBD1. Germline CDR1 MNHEY, CDR2 SVGAGI. The J segment lost 1 base and the V segment lost 0 bases, leaving 0 bases of the junction unmatched. The CDR3 is made up of 15 amino acids. The CDR3 spells CASSYSTGAKNIQYF. The DNA of the CDR3 is TGTGCCAGCAGTTACTCGACAGGGGCCAAAAACATTCAGTACTTC.

CDR3 sequence: CASKDRDYEQYF. The CDR3 DNA reads TGTGCCAGTAAAGACAGGGACTACGAGCAGTACTTC. This chain uses TRBV19 with TRBJ2-7, with 7 nucleotides matching TRBD1. This CDR3 comprises 12 residues. Unmatched junction bases numbered 3, after V lost 7 bases and J lost 3 bases. Germline CDR1 is LNHDA and CDR2 is SQIVND (reference sequence).

In its sample, this clonotype was seen a few times. The chain carries TRBV5-1 and TRBJ2-6; 7 nucleotides agree with TRBD1. CDR3 size: 16 residues. Per the germline V gene, CDR1 is SGHRS and CDR2 is YFSETQ. The V and J ends lost 7 bases and 0 bases, in that order; junction bases with no gene match: 7. For the CDR3, the DNA is TGCGCCAGCTTACCGGGACAGAGCTCTGGGGCCAACGTCCTGACTTTC. Amino acids: CASLPGQSSGANVLTF.

J is TRBJ1-2 and V is TRBV14, with 7 bases that match TRBD1. Germline V gives CDR1 SGHDN, CDR2 FVKESK. J gave up 11 bases and V 6 bases, and 18 bases lay outside the gene matches. This CDR3 is built from 15 residues. CDR3 protein: CASRGTTGHSGGYTF. The CDR3 DNA reads TGTGCCAGCAGGGGAACGACAGGGCACAGCGGGGGGTACACCTTC. Using reference TRBV14 and TRBJ1-2 for the parts outside the CDR3, the full variable domain is EAGVTQFPSHSVIEKGQTVTLRCDPISGHDNLYWYRRVMGKEIKFLLHFVKESKQDESGMPNNRFLAERTGGTYSTLKVQPAELEDSGVYFCASRGTTGHSGGYTFGSGTRLTVV.

The chain is built from TRBV10-1 and TRBJ1-1, with 11 bases aligning to TRBD1. V shed 11 bases, J shed 5 bases, and the junction held 10 bases outside the gene matches. The CDR3 is made up of 14 amino acids. Germline-derived CDR1 and CDR2 are WNHNN and SYGVQD (reference sequence). The chain's CDR3 is CAGLGQGGGTEAFF. The CDR3 region has the DNA TGCGCCGGACTGGGACAGGGGGGCGGGACTGAAGCTTTCTTT.

This clonotype appeared once. Given a much more abundant clone one base away, this may be a read error. The rearrangement links TRBV12-3 or TRBV12-4 to TRBJ1-2; 7 bases are shared with TRBD1. The CDR3 is made up of 13 amino acids. CDR3: CVSSPDRIYGYTF. The CDR3 DNA is TGTGTCAGCAGCCCGGACAGGATATATGGCTACACCTTC.

This clonotype was detected a few times. This rearrangement joins TRBV18 to TRBJ1-3, with D unresolved. Per the germline V gene, CDR1 is KGHSH and CDR2 is LQKENI. CDR3 size: 15 residues. V was cut by 3 bases and J by 6 bases, with 15 bases left in between. CDR3 DNA: TGTGCCAGCTCACCGGATTTGAGTCTGAAAAACACCATATATTTT. Translated: CASSPDLSLKNTIYF. Drawing the rest from reference TRBV18 and TRBJ1-3, the complete variable domain is NAGVMQNPRHLVRRRGQEARLRCSPMKGHSHVYWYRQLPEEGLKFMVYLQKENIIDESGMPKERFSAEFPKEGPSILRIQQVVRGDSAAYFCASSPDLSLKNTIYFGEGSWLTVV.

The chain combines TRBV12-3 or TRBV12-4 with TRBJ1-3; TRBD1 matches at 7 bases. The CDR3 extends over 15 amino acids. Trimming took 5 bases from V and 4 from J; bases not matched to a gene: 8. Here the CDR3 DNA reads TGTGCCAGCAGTGCAGACAGGGCCGCCGGAAACACCATATATTTT. Translation: CASSADRAAGNTIYF.